The 13 T cell receptor beta chains presented below share a single source sample, sequenced in a study of cytomegalovirus exposure and HLA in healthy donors. In the PCR, 60 Vbeta and 13 Jbeta primers were used. The table came from immunoSEQ multiplex PCR; TCRdb's copy has only in-frame clones and leaves some out. The table records around 100,000 clones, 80% to 90% of them present only once. The sequenced sample was PBMCs. The receptors shown here come from a woman between 18 and 29 years old in good health and CMV-seronegative.

The chain is built from TRBV18 and TRBJ1-5; D is unresolved. The CDR3 has 16 residues. Germline V lookup: CDR1 KGHSH, CDR2 LQKENI. Trimming pared 4 bases from V and 1 base from J, leaving 14 bases between. The CDR3 DNA is TGTGCCAGCTCACTCCGGCCAGGTCTGAGCAATCAGCCCCAGCATTTT. Translation: CASSLRPGLSNQPQHF.

Regarding this clone: Sequence at one end of the junction differs from germline and may be a read error. The gene calls are TRBV7-9 and TRBJ1-1; TRBD1 is a possible D gene (5 bases). CDR1 is SEHNR and CDR2 is FQNEAQ in the germline V gene (reference sequence). The CDR3 is 13 residues long. The CDR3 loop reads CSSSLGPGLEAFF. DNA for the CDR3: TGTTCCAGCAGCTTAGGGCCAGGGCTTGAAGCTTTCTTT.

This chain joins TRBV5-1 and TRBJ2-7; 10 bases line up with TRBD1. The V and J ends lost 4 bases and 0 bases, in that order; junction bases with no gene match: 4. The germline gives CDR1 SGHRS, CDR2 YFSETQ. The CDR3 consists of 15 residues. The CDR3 spells CASSNRDRGSYEQYF. In nucleotides, the CDR3 is TGCGCCAGCAGCAACCGGGACAGGGGCTCCTACGAGCAGTACTTC.

This clone was observed a handful of times. V and J are TRBV9 and TRBJ2-7; 13 nucleotides match TRBD2. The CDR3 loop spans 15 amino acids. Germline CDR1 is SGDLS and CDR2 is YYNGEE. V was pared by 3 bases and J by 6 bases, with 6 bases of the junction left unmatched. CDR3 protein: CASSETSGGAIEQYF. CDR3 bases: TGTGCCAGCAGCGAAACTAGCGGGGGGGCAATCGAGCAGTACTTC.

CDR3: CASTGTTGYEQYF. The CDR3 nucleotides are TGTGCCAGCACTGGTACTACGGGATACGAGCAGTACTTC. The chain uses TRBV7-8 and TRBJ2-7; the D gene is possibly TRBD2 (5 bases). CDR1 is SGHVS, CDR2 FQNEAQ, per germline. The CDR3 has 13 amino acids. Trimming took off 7 bases at V and 4 bases at J, with 14 bases between the two ends.

The chain links TRBV7-6 to TRBJ2-1, with 8 bases lining up with TRBD2. The CDR3 runs to 16 residues. CDR1 and CDR2 from the germline V gene are SGHVS and FNYEAQ. V trimming: 1 base; J trimming: 8 bases; junction bases outside the gene matches: 10. CDR3 nucleotide sequence: TGTGCCAGCAGCTTAGTGTGGAGCGGGAGATTCGATGAGCAGTTCTTC. It is translated as CASSLVWSGRFDEQFF.

The chain couples TRBV11-2 to TRBJ2-7; 8 positions agree with TRBD1. Germline loops: CDR1 SGHAT, CDR2 FQNNGV. After removal of 2 bases from V and 7 bases from J, the junction contained 10 bases not matched to a gene. The CDR3 is 15 amino acids. The CDR3 here is CASSLRQGANYEQYF. CDR3 DNA sequence: TGTGCCAGCAGCTTAAGGCAGGGGGCCAACTATGAGCAGTACTTC.

This clone was observed a handful of times. V usage is TRBV7-8 and J usage is TRBJ2-5; 10 nucleotides line up with TRBD2. Looked up from germline, CDR1 is SGHVS and CDR2 is FQNEAQ. Losses at the gene ends were 4 bases for V and 2 bases for J; bases not matched to a gene: 7. This CDR3 spans 16 amino acids. This CDR3 reads CASSSRLAGDQETQYF. The CDR3 DNA reads as TGTGCCAGCAGCTCGCGACTAGCGGGCGATCAAGAGACCCAGTACTTC.

The chain recombines TRBV7-9 with TRBJ2-7; possible D gene TRBD2, 6 bases. The V end was cut by 2 bases, the J end by 5 bases, with 16 bases between. This CDR3 contains 15 residues. Germline assignment: CDR1 SEHNR and CDR2 FQNEAQ (reference sequence). CDR3 DNA sequence: TGTGCCAGCAGCTTATACCCGCGTCGGGGGAACGAGCAGTACTTC. Translated: CASSLYPRRGNEQYF.

CDR3 residues: CASSPWRAGANVLTF. CDR3 coding DNA: TGTGCCAGCAGTCCTTGGCGGGCTGGGGCCAACGTCCTGACTTTC. This chain uses TRBV27 with TRBJ2-6; the D gene is possibly TRBD2 (5 bases). The V end lost 5 bases, the J end lost 2 bases, and 10 bases lay between the germline ends. The CDR3 loop spans 15 amino acids. Germline CDR1 reads MNHEY; CDR2 reads SMNVEV (reference sequence). The whole variable domain, remainder taken from reference TRBV27 and TRBJ2-6, is EAQVTQNPRYLITVTGKKLTVTCSQNMNHEYMSWYRQDPGLGLRQIYYSMNVEVTDKGDVPEGYKVSRKEKRNFPLILESPSPNQTSLYFCASSPWRAGANVLTFGAGSRLTVL.

The J gene is TRBJ1-1, the V gene TRBV9; 8 bases agree with TRBD1. After removal of 6 bases from V and 4 bases from J, the junction contained 11 bases not matched to a gene. The CDR3 loop spans 15 amino acids. Germline CDR1 SGDLS, CDR2 YYNGEE. In nucleotides, the CDR3 is TGTGCCAGCACCAAACTCCGAGACAGGGGCACTGAAGCTTTCTTT. It encodes CASTKLRDRGTEAFF.

The V call is TRBV29-1, the J call TRBJ2-5, with a tentative D call TRBD2 (7 bases). The V gene lost 4 bases and the J gene lost 5 bases, with 14 bases spanning the gap. CDR1 and CDR2 from the germline V gene are SQVTM and ANQGSEA. CDR3 length equals 13 residues. CDR3 nucleotides: TGCAGCGTTGGAGCGGGACATTCTGAGACCCAGTACTTC. Its protein product is CSVGAGHSETQYF.

In its sample, this clone was seen a few times. The V and J genes are TRBV6-1 and TRBJ1-6; D remains unclear. CDR1 is MNHNS and CDR2 is SASEGT in the germline V gene. The CDR3 spans 13 residues. Between the trimmed V and J ends, which lost 2 bases and 7 bases, there was a span of 6 bases. The CDR3 loop reads CASSEQENSPLHF. The CDR3 DNA reads as TGTGCCAGCAGTGAACAAGAGAATTCACCCCTCCACTTT.